What follows are 19 T cell receptor beta chains derived from one specimen sequenced in a study of control samples from healthy donors and cancer patients. This table comes from immunoSEQ multiplex PCR, and its TCRdb copy is limited to in-frame clones, with some not included. The sample gives approximately 220,000 clones, over 90% of which show up once; 1.5% is in the top ten. The sequencing sample was made of blood. The receptor source for this set is a man over 45 in good health.

The chain is built from TRBV6-2 or TRBV6-3 and TRBJ1-1; tentative D call: TRBD1 (6 bases). The CDR3 is made up of 12 amino acids. Germline V lookup: CDR1 MNHEY, CDR2 SVGEGT. Trimming removed 5 bases from V and 6 bases from J, with 10 bases in between. The CDR3, as DNA: TGTGCCAGCAGTCGAACAGGGCCTGAAGCTTTCTTT. Amino acid sequence: CASSRTGPEAFF.

This clone was seen a handful of times. The rearrangement joins TRBV5-1 to TRBJ2-2, with D uncertain. The CDR3 loop spans 17 amino acids. Trimming removed 7 bases from V and 5 bases from J, with 24 bases in between. Looked up from germline, CDR1 is SGHRS and CDR2 is YFSETQ. CDR3 DNA: TGCGCCAGCGGGCCCTCACTGGGAACTTTATGGACCGGGGAGCTGTTTTTT. This translates into CASGPSLGTLWTGELFF. The full variable domain, rest sourced from reference TRBV5-1 and TRBJ2-2, is KAGVTQTPRYLIKTRGQQVTLSCSPISGHRSVSWYQQTPGQGLQFLFEYFSETQRNKGNFPGRFSGRQFSNSRSEMNVSTLELGDSALYLCASGPSLGTLWTGELFFGEGSRLTVL.

The chain carries TRBV2 and TRBJ2-5; D not resolved. This CDR3 comprises 13 residues. Trimming shortened V by 2 bases and J by 7 bases, and 11 bases separated the two germline ends. Germline V gene sequence: CDR1 SNHLY, CDR2 FYNNEI. CDR3 bases: TGTGCCAGCAGTGAACTCGGGTTGGGGACCCAGTACTTC. This sequence encodes CASSELGLGTQYF.

CDR3 bases: TGTGCCAGCAGCGCGACAGGGACCTCCTACGAGCAGTACTTC. It translates to CASSATGTSYEQYF. This chain links TRBV7-2 with TRBJ2-7, with 7 bases aligning to TRBD1. V lost 5 bases to trimming and J lost 0 bases; unmatched junction nucleotides: 4. CDR3 length: 14 residues. Germline V gives CDR1 SGHTA, CDR2 FQGNSA.

About this clone itself: It is unclear where the CDR3 begins or ends on the DNA, so no DNA is shown, and the CDR3 is as TCRdb lists it. The chain combines TRBV11-3 with TRBJ2-7; TRBD2 is the table's D call, not checked against the DNA. In germline, CDR1 is SGHNT, CDR2 YENEEA. The CDR3 contains 14 residues when both ends are counted. CDR3 sequence reads: CASSFGPGDYEQYF.

This clone has more than one count but fewer than ten. The V call is TRBV9, the J call TRBJ1-5; D is perhaps TRBD1 (6 bases). CDR1 and CDR2 from the germline V gene are SGDLS and YYNGEE. This CDR3 has 15 amino acids. The ends were cut back, 5 bases at V and 6 bases at J, with 18 bases in the middle. The CDR3 loop reads CASSASGAYGQPQHF. CDR3 coding DNA: TGTGCCAGCAGTGCCTCAGGGGCGTACGGTCAGCCCCAGCATTTT.

The chain joins TRBV15 to TRBJ1-1; weak D call: TRBD1 (5 bases). The germline V gene has CDR1 LNHNV and CDR2 YYDKDF (reference sequence). Trimming took 4 bases from V and 3 from J, leaving 12 bases between them. The CDR3 runs 14 residues. CDR3 sequence reads: CATSTRDGYTEAFF. CDR3 bases: TGTGCCACCAGCACCCGGGACGGTTACACTGAAGCTTTCTTT.

The gene calls are TRBV9 and TRBJ2-3, with 10 positions matching TRBD2. CDR3 length: 17 amino acids. After removal of 4 bases from V and 0 bases from J, the junction contained 8 bases not matched to a gene. The germline V gene encodes CDR1 SGDLS and CDR2 YYNGEE. The CDR3 protein is CASSPPSGGSSTDTQYF. The CDR3 DNA reads as TGTGCCAGCAGCCCGCCTAGCGGGGGATCTAGCACAGATACGCAGTATTTT.

The genes are TRBV6-1 and TRBJ2-2, with 9 bases that match TRBD2. The germline CDR1 and CDR2 sequences are MNHNS and SASEGT. V lost 3 bases, J lost 4 bases, and 6 bases stayed unmatched. This CDR3 is built from 16 residues. The CDR3 protein is CASSEVLAGLTGELFF. CDR3 bases: TGTGCCAGCAGTGAGGTCCTAGCGGGGCTCACCGGGGAGCTGTTTTTT.

The genes are TRBV3-1 (or the pseudogene TRBV3-2) and TRBJ1-2, with D possibly matching TRBD1 (5 bases). V shed 2 bases and J shed 4 bases, with 8 bases lying between them. Germline V CDR1 and CDR2: LGHDT, YNNKEL (reference sequence). This CDR3 region has 13 residues. Here the CDR3 DNA reads TGTGCCAGCAGCCAATGGGACTCCTATGGCTACACCTTC. This gives the protein CASSQWDSYGYTF.

The CDR3 spells CASSLQGYGANVLTF. CDR3 bases: TGCGCCAGCAGCTTACAGGGCTATGGGGCCAACGTCCTGACTTTC. The chain carries TRBV5-1 and TRBJ2-6; D perhaps matches TRBD1 (6 bases). Germline V gives CDR1 SGHRS, CDR2 YFSETQ. The CDR3 sequence is 15 residues long. Trimming left V 2 bases short and J 3 bases short, with 9 bases between.

V is TRBV7-2 and J is TRBJ2-5; tentative D call: TRBD2 (5 bases). This CDR3 contains 16 residues. V dropped 6 bases and J dropped 1 base, with 18 bases sitting between them. Germline values: CDR1 SGHTA, CDR2 FQGNSA. This CDR3 is CASSSSVRRTQETQYF. In DNA, the CDR3 is TGTGCCAGCAGTTCCTCCGTCAGGAGGACCCAAGAGACCCAGTACTTC.

V and J are TRBV6-5 and TRBJ1-3; tentatively, D is TRBD1 (6 bases). Trimming shortened V by 5 bases and J by 3 bases, and 14 bases separated the two germline ends. Germline CDR1 MNHEY, CDR2 SVGAGI. The CDR3 extends over 15 amino acids. CDR3 residues: CASSIGGKSGNTIYF. For the CDR3, the DNA is TGTGCCAGCAGTATTGGGGGCAAAAGTGGAAACACCATATATTTT.

This clone was recorded only once. This rearrangement joins TRBV20-1 to TRBJ1-1; no reliable D call. CDR1 and CDR2 from the germline V gene are DFQATT and SNEGSKA (reference sequence). Between the trimmed V and J ends, which lost 3 bases and 1 base, there was a span of 6 bases. CDR3 size: 12 residues. The CDR3, as DNA: TGCAGTGCTAGTATCCGGAACACTGAAGCTTTCTTT. Its translation: CSASIRNTEAFF.

The CDR3: CASSPRSGIDEQYF. Here the CDR3 DNA reads TGTGCCAGCAGCCCTCGGTCGGGGATCGACGAGCAGTACTTC. The chain employs TRBV28 and TRBJ2-7; TRBD2 is a possible D gene (5 bases). Looked up from germline, CDR1 is MDHEN and CDR2 is SYDVKM. The V end lost 6 bases, the J end lost 5 bases, and 17 bases lay between the germline ends. This CDR3 is 14 amino acids long.

The rearrangement uses TRBV10-1 and TRBJ2-1, with D uncertain. The CDR3 length is 12 residues. Trimming shortened V by 2 bases and J by 9 bases, and 8 bases separated the two germline ends. Germline CDR1 reads WNHNN; CDR2 reads SYGVQD (reference sequence). This CDR3 is CASSERSFEQFF. In DNA, the CDR3 is TGCGCCAGCAGTGAGAGGTCATTTGAGCAGTTCTTC.

The V call is TRBV10-3, the J call TRBJ1-3; a possible D gene is TRBD1 (5 bases). This CDR3 is 19 amino acids long. The V and J ends lost 0 bases and 0 bases respectively, with 18 bases between them. Germline V gene lookup returns CDR1 ENHRY and CDR2 SYGVKD. The CDR3 spells CAISESWWDGGLSGNTIYF. The CDR3 DNA reads TGTGCCATCAGTGAGTCTTGGTGGGACGGAGGGCTCTCTGGAAACACCATATATTTT.

This clone was observed a single time. The chain is built from TRBV10-3 and TRBJ2-1; possibly TRBD1 or TRBD2 for D (5 bases each). Germline CDR1 is ENHRY and CDR2 is SYGVKD. Trimming shortened V by 7 bases and J by 9 bases, and 16 bases separated the two germline ends. This CDR3 spans 13 amino acids. CDR3 DNA sequence: TGTGCCATCAAGAGTAACGAGGGACCTGAGCAGTTCTTC. Amino acid sequence: CAIKSNEGPEQFF.

The chain has TRBV28 and TRBJ1-1, with a possible D match to TRBD1 (5 bases). Germline V gene sequence: CDR1 MDHEN, CDR2 SYDVKM. The CDR3 runs 17 residues. The germline V and J ends were trimmed by 5 bases and 6 bases, with 25 bases remaining between them. The CDR3 DNA follows: TGTGCCAGCAGTCCCCCCGATTGGGGGTCCTACGCCGCTGAAGCTTTCTTT. It specifies CASSPPDWGSYAAEAFF.